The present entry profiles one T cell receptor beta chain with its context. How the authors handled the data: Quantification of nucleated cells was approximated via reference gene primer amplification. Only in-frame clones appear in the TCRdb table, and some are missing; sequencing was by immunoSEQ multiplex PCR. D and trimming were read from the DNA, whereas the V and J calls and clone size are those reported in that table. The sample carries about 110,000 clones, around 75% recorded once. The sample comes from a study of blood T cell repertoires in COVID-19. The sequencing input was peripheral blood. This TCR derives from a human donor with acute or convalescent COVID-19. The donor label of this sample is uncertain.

The CDR3 coding sequence is TGTGCCAGCAGCCAGAACCGCTATGGCACAGCAACTAATGAAAAACTGTTTTTT. As protein: CASSQNRYGTATNEKLFF. V gene TRBV3-1 (or the pseudogene TRBV3-2) combines with J gene TRBJ1-4; D gene uncertain. From germline, CDR1 is LGHDT and CDR2 YNNKEL (reference sequence). V was trimmed by 3 bases and J by 0 bases, leaving 17 bases between them. The length of the CDR3 is 18 residues.